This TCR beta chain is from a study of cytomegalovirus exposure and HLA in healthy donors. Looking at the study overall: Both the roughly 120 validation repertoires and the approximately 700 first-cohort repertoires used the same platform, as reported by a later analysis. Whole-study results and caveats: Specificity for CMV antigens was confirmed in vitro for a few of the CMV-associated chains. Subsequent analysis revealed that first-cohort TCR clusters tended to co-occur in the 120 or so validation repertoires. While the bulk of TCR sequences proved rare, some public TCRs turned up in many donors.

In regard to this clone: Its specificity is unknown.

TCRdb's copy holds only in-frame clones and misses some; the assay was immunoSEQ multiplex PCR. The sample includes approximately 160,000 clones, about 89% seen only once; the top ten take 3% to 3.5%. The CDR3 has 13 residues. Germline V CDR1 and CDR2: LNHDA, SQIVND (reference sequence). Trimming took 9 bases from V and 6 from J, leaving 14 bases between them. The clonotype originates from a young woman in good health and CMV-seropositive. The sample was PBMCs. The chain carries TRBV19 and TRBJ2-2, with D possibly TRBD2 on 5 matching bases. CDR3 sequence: CASRPGLPGELFF. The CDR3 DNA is TGTGCCAGCAGACCGGGGTTACCCGGGGAGCTGTTTTTT.